Sequencing of this T cell receptor beta chain was carried out in a study of T-cell reconstitution after alpha-beta-depleted transplantation in children. V was clipped by 0 bases and J by 2 bases, with 4 bases between them. This CDR3 has 13 residues. In germline, CDR1 is SGHRS, CDR2 YFSETQ. The library targeted TCRbeta and was prepared with unique molecular identifiers. Via MiXCR, TCRdb re-called the PCR reads, giving one row per CDR3 protein. The profile shows about 76,000 distinct CDR3 sequences, 13% to 15% of them singletons. This chain links TRBV5-1 with TRBJ2-3; the D is unclear. This specimen consisted of PBMCs, mostly from graft donor cells, obtained 180 days after TCRalphabeta/CD19-depleted stem cell transplant. This sequence was found in a male patient aged 2 to 9 who had a stem cell transplant for acute lymphoblastic leukemia, so the T cells may come from the graft donor. The CDR3 sequence is CASSLGTTDTQYF. The CDR3 nucleotides are TGCGCCAGCAGCTTGGGTACCACAGATACGCAGTATTTT.